Listed below are T cell receptor beta chains from one sample, sequenced in a study of T-cell reconstitution after alpha-beta-depleted transplantation in children. TCRdb passed the PCR reads through MiXCR, listing each CDR3 protein once. Of some 300,000 distinct CDR3 sequences listed, 6% to 10% are singletons. Sequenced material: peripheral blood, taken 360 days after TCRalphabeta/CD19-depleted stem cell transplant. Every receptor here comes from a female patient between 2 and 10 years old who had a stem cell transplant for Fanconi anemia, so the T cells may come from the graft donor. Both conserved end residues are part of each CDR3. A D gene is named only where the DNA matches it firmly. The listing skips clone size in some rows; elsewhere it reads once, few, many or a size class.

many | TRBJ1-1 | . | TRBV12-3/TRBV12-4 | CASSLPAGQPITEAFF | TGTGCCAGCAGTCTCCCGGCCGGACAGCCAATTACTGAAGCTTTCTTT
. | TRBJ1-2 | . | TRBV12-3/TRBV12-4 | CASSLLPGLRLGYTF | TGTGCCAGCAGCCTTTTACCGGGTCTCAGACTTGGCTACACCTTC
few | TRBJ1-2 | . | TRBV7-9 | CASSLYRAGRDGYTF | TGTGCCAGCAGCCTTTACAGGGCTGGTAGAGATGGCTACACCTTC
few | TRBJ2-7 | . | TRBV28 | CASSLGRFLSSYEQYF | TGTGCCAGCAGTCTCGGGCGGTTTCTGAGCTCCTACGAGCAGTACTTC
few | TRBJ2-3 | . | TRBV5-6 | CASSRDGGLGTDTQYF | TGTGCCAGCAGCCGAGACGGGGGTTTGGGAACAGATACGCAGTATTTT
. | TRBJ2-7 | . | TRBV4-1 | CASSQTQWALYEQYF | TGCGCCAGCAGCCAAACCCAGTGGGCGCTCTACGAGCAGTACTTC
once | TRBJ2-2 | TRBD2 | TRBV15 | CATSTREGDAAGELFF | TGTGCCACCAGCACGCGGGAGGGAGACGCGGCCGGGGAGCTGTTTTTT
. | TRBJ2-5 | TRBD1 | TRBV6-5 | CASSYLDRGETQYF | TGTGCCAGCAGTTACTTGGACAGGGGAGAGACCCAGTACTTC
many | TRBJ2-1 | TRBD2 | TRBV24-1 | CATGGGSYNEQFF | TGTGCCACCGGCGGGGGGTCCTACAATGAGCAGTTCTTC
many | TRBJ2-1 | . | TRBV7-9 | CASSAPPRGMTNEQFF | TGTGCCAGCAGCGCCCCGCCGAGAGGGATGACGAATGAGCAGTTCTTC
. | TRBJ1-2 | . | TRBV7-2 | CASSFSLAGYTF | TGTGCCAGCAGTTTCAGCTTGGCTGGCTACACCTTC
many | TRBJ2-2 | TRBD2 | TRBV11-3 | CASSQGLADTGELFF | TGTGCCAGCAGCCAGGGACTAGCGGACACCGGGGAGCTGTTTTTT
many | TRBJ2-7 | TRBD2 | TRBV28 | CASSFPLAGGPSQYF | TGTGCCAGCAGTTTCCCGCTAGCGGGAGGGCCGTCGCAGTACTTC
few | TRBJ2-2 | . | TRBV4-2 | CASSQDQGGPQGTGELFF | TGTGCCAGCAGCCAAGATCAGGGGGGGCCCCAGGGCACCGGGGAGCTGTTTTTT
. | TRBJ2-7 | TRBD2 | TRBV5-1 | CASSLRREGRIFAEQYF | TGCGCCAGCAGCTTGAGGAGGGAGGGCCGTATTTTCGCCGAGCAGTACTTC
few | TRBJ2-3 | TRBD2 | TRBV28 | CASIIAGGSDTQYF | TGTGCCAGCATCATAGCGGGGGGGTCAGATACGCAGTATTTT
many | TRBJ2-7 | . | TRBV20-1 | CRARSSEVEQYF | TGCAGAGCGAGGTCCTCCGAGGTCGAGCAGTACTTC